The sequence of this TCR beta chain was determined in a study of identical twins (TCRdb year 2016). Broadly, across the study: The study deep-sequenced TCR alpha and beta repertoires from monozygotic twins, unrelated adults of various ages and cord blood to test whether fetal clonotypes persist. To rule out contamination, replicate twin experiments were performed at different times with different library preparation protocols.

The library was prepared using 5' RACE. Sequenced using an Illumina HiSeq 2000. Template switching introduced a universal primer binding site; the final cDNA contained a unique molecular identifier, enabling accurate counting of TCR cDNA molecules. Specific primers in the conserved constant-segment region were used to synthesize first-strand cDNA for TCR alpha and beta chains. To control for contamination, each cDNA library was double barcoded with a SMART-Mk sample barcode plus Illumina barcodes. TruSeq adapter sequences and Illumina sample barcodes were added in two successive PCR steps. The Illumina HiSeq platform was used with custom primers to sequence TCR alpha and beta cDNA libraries. Per the authors' processing: MiGEC was used to process raw reads and extract unique molecular identifiers, and MiXCR was used to find CDR3 positions. Recombination models were inferred per individual with the repgenHMM and IGoR tools using an EM algorithm. The analysis of shared clonotypes was done with the tcR package in R, with sharing normalized by the product of cloneset sizes. Out-of-frame nonproductive sequences were analyzed to study raw recombination free of thymic and clonal selection effects. The raw public data were reprocessed by TCRdb itself: fastp quality trimming at Q25, MiXCR clonotype calling, in-frame beta chains only. Records with the same CDR3 protein are collapsed into one entry carrying the most frequent genes and DNA. In this record, the V and J calls reflect TCRdb's handling and not the investigators' own analysis. Counted in this sample were 1.5 million to 2 million distinct CDR3 sequences; roughly a third of them appeared once. The leading ten clones occupy around 0.3% of the sample.

All donors were healthy Caucasians. V sheds 7 bases and J sheds 8 bases, leaving 12 bases between their ends. From a lookup of the germline V gene (reference sequence), CDR1 and CDR2 are SEHNR and FQNEAQ. The CDR3 has 12 amino acids, counting the end cysteine and phenylalanine. This entry keeps only the CDR3 DNA: 36 bases, framed from base 1. This clonotype was seen a handful of times. Its antigen remains unidentified. Base quality data are lacking; no much larger clone is found one base away. General study outcomes and caveats: In monozygotic twins, out-of-frame TCR alpha sharing was systematically underestimated by recombination models, although the models agreed with sharing between unrelated individuals. Abundant cord blood beta clonotypes carried fewer insertions; young adult naive repertoires showed a weaker similar trend, while memory repertoires showed none. Compared with coincidental sharing between unrelated individuals, out-of-frame TCR alpha sequences shared between twins showed an excess of sequences with low generation probability. Zero-insertion analyses could be partly confounded by invariant T cells such as MAIT and iNKT, though diverse VJ usage argued against such confounding for most clonotypes. Because the same donors could not be followed over many years, conclusions were based on cross-sectional statistical analysis. The excess sharing between twins in beta out-of-frame sequences was weaker because fewer shared sequences reduced the signal-to-noise ratio.

The sequence came from a newborn girl in good health. This chain joins TRBV7-9 to TRBJ2-1, with the D gene too uncertain to name. What was sequenced was cord blood. The CDR3 is CASTLTGDEQFF. In nucleotide form, the sequence is TGTGCCAGCACCCTAACTGGGGATGAGCAGTTCTTC.